This entry lists 6 T cell receptor beta chains sequenced from one sample in a study of beta chain features in type 1 diabetes. Sequenced material consisted of expressed TCRB transcripts (all of the isolated RNA was reverse transcribed). TCRdb's table, derived via immunoSEQ multiplex PCR, lists solely in-frame clones and lacks some. The table records hundreds of thousands of clones, 17% of them present only once. Source material: naive CD4+ T cells from blood. The receptor source for this set is a woman aged 18-30 years in good health.

The V and J genes are TRBV11-1 and TRBJ1-1; a possible D gene is TRBD1 (6 bases). CDR1 and CDR2 from the germline V gene are SGHAT and FQDESV (reference sequence). Trimming took 5 bases from V and 7 from J, leaving 14 bases between them. The CDR3 totals 13 residues. The CDR3 coding sequence is TGTGCCAGCAGCGTACAGGGTAGGGGTGAAGCTTTCTTT. Translation: CASSVQGRGEAFF. The variable domain in full, with the rest retrieved from reference TRBV11-1 and TRBJ1-1, is EAEVAQSPRYKITEKSQAVAFWCDPISGHATLYWYRQILGQGPELLVQFQDESVVDDSQLPKDRFSAERLKGVDSTLKIQPAELGDSAMYLCASSVQGRGEAFFGQGTRLTVV.

In its sample, this clone was seen a few times. This chain links TRBV7-2 with TRBJ2-2; 12 nucleotides align to TRBD2. J lost 5 bases, V lost 5 bases, and 12 bases had no gene match. In germline, CDR1 is SGHTA, CDR2 FQGNSA. The CDR3 sequence is 18 residues long. Here the CDR3 reads CASSPRLAGELGTGELFF. The DNA for the CDR3 is TGTGCCAGCAGCCCCAGACTAGCGGGAGAGTTAGGGACCGGGGAGCTGTTTTTT.

The rearrangement uses TRBV19 and TRBJ1-2; no firm D call. V was clipped by 0 bases and J by 0 bases, with 5 bases between them. Germline V gene sequence: CDR1 LNHDA, CDR2 SQIVND (reference sequence). The CDR3 is 14 amino acids. For the CDR3, the DNA is TGTGCCAGTAGTATAGACAGGACTAACTATGGCTACACCTTC. Protein product: CASSIDRTNYGYTF.

Notes on this clone: Distinct nucleotide sequences in the sample also encode this CDR3. V is TRBV5-1 and J is TRBJ2-5, with a weak D call TRBD2 (5 bases). Trimming cost V 0 bases and J 5 bases, with 8 bases left between them. The CDR3 is 13 amino acids. Germline V gene data show CDR1 as SGHRS and CDR2 as YFSETQ. DNA for the CDR3: TGCGCCAGCAGCTTGGGAGGGTCGGAGACCCAGTACTTC. Protein: CASSLGGSETQYF.

This clone was found a few times. V is TRBV28 and J is TRBJ1-1, with 8 bases lining up with TRBD1. V shed 6 bases, J shed 2 bases, and the junction held 8 bases outside the gene matches. This CDR3 region has 15 residues. CDR1 is MDHEN, CDR2 SYDVKM, per germline. CDR3 loop: CASRTGGTLNTEAFF. In DNA, the CDR3 is TGTGCCAGCAGAACAGGGGGAACCCTAAACACTGAAGCTTTCTTT.

In its sample, this clone was seen a few times. The CDR3 coding sequence is TGCGCCAGCAGTCAGACTAGCGGGTACACAGATACGCAGTATTTT. Its protein product is CASSQTSGYTDTQYF. The chain combines TRBV4-3 with TRBJ2-3; TRBD2 aligns across 10 bases. Germline V CDR1 and CDR2: LGHNA, YSLEER. The CDR3 runs to 15 residues. J lost 2 bases, V lost 6 bases, and 5 bases had no gene match.